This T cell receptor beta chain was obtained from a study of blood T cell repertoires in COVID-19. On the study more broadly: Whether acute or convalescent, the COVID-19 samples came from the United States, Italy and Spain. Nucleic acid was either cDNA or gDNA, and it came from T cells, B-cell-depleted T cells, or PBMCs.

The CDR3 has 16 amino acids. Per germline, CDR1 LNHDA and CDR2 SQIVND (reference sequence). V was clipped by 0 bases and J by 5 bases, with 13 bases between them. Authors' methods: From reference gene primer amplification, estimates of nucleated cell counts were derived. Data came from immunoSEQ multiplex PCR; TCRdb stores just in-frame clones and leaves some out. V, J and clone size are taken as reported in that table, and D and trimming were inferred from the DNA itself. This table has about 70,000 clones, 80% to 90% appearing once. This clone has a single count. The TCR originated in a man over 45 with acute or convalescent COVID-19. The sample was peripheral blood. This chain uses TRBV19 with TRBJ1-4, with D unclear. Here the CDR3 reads CASSIEAAQINEKLFF. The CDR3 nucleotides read TGTGCCAGTAGTATAGAGGCAGCGCAAATAAATGAAAAACTGTTTTTT.